The sample holds a few counts of the clone carrying this T cell receptor (beta chain). As yet, its antigen is unknown. The sample comes from a study of identical twins. Study observations and caveats: The study drew conclusions from cross-sectional statistical analysis, not from following the same donors.

With 2 bases removed from V and 4 bases from J, the gap between germline ends came to 9 bases. The CDR3 is 14 amino acids. TCRdb used MiXCR to reprocess the 5' RACE reads, holding one entry per CDR3 protein. This table holds 450,000 or so distinct CDR3 sequences, approximately 15% found once. This sample was shared with a second study, whose subject was yellow fever vaccine responses in identical twins.

The chain employs TRBV12-3 or TRBV12-4 and TRBJ1-3; D possibly corresponds to TRBD1 (6 bases). The clonotype was recovered from a woman between 18 and 30 years old in good health. Input material: CD4+ T cells sorted from blood. CDR3 nucleotides: TGTGCCAGCAGTTTACCGGGGGCGGGAAACACCATATATTTT. It encodes CASSLPGAGNTIYF.